This passage covers 10 T cell receptor beta chains from one sample sequenced in a study of blood T cell repertoires in COVID-19. Assay used: immunoSEQ multiplex PCR; TCRdb lists only in-frame clones, some missing. This repertoire shows over 250,000 clones, 85% to 90% found once; its top ten account for roughly 2.5%. Input material: PBMCs or T cells enriched from blood (not recorded which). These TCRs come from a young woman who had recovered from COVID-19.

V usage is TRBV28 and J usage is TRBJ1-2; D is undetermined. This CDR3 contains 12 residues. V was shortened by 7 bases and J by 3 bases, with 9 bases between the two germline ends. Germline CDR1 is MDHEN and CDR2 is SYDVKM. The CDR3 DNA reads as TGTGCCAGCAATCAGGCACACTATGGCTACACCTTC. Amino acids: CASNQAHYGYTF.

The V gene is TRBV28, the J gene TRBJ2-1; D is undetermined. This CDR3 is built from 12 residues. The germline CDR1 and CDR2 sequences are MDHEN and SYDVKM. V dropped 2 bases and J dropped 8 bases, with 7 bases sitting between them. The CDR3 protein is CASSLAAHEQFF. DNA for the CDR3: TGTGCCAGCAGTTTAGCAGCGCATGAGCAGTTCTTC.

This clone was recorded once. The CDR3 loop reads CASSSQGASGANVLTF. CDR3 sequence (DNA): TGTGCCAGCAGTTCACAGGGGGCGTCAGGGGCCAACGTCCTGACTTTC. This chain connects TRBV27 to TRBJ2-6, with 9 bases lining up with TRBD1. J was trimmed by 4 bases and V by 4 bases; bases with no gene match: 5. CDR3 length equals 16 residues. Germline CDR1 is MNHEY and CDR2 is SMNVEV (reference sequence).

The chain joins TRBV7-9 to TRBJ1-6, with a possible D match to TRBD1 (6 bases). V gave up 0 bases and J gave up 10 bases, with 13 bases separating them. CDR3 size: 15 residues. Germline assignment: CDR1 SEHNR and CDR2 FQNEAQ (reference sequence). The CDR3 DNA follows: TGTGCCAGCAGCTTAGCCGGCCAGGGGCAGTCACCCCTCCACTTT. As protein: CASSLAGQGQSPLHF.

This chain connects TRBV5-5 to TRBJ1-1, with 7 positions matching TRBD1. J lost 3 bases, V lost 5 bases, and 10 bases had no gene match. This CDR3 is 15 amino acids long. Germline CDR1 and CDR2: SGHKS and YYEKEE (reference sequence). This CDR3 is CASRETGLWDTEAFF. The CDR3 DNA reads as TGTGCCAGCAGAGAGACAGGGCTTTGGGACACTGAAGCTTTCTTT.

This sequence joins TRBV2 and TRBJ1-4; TRBD1 matches at 9 bases. CDR1 SNHLY and CDR2 FYNNEI come from the germline V gene. V was clipped by 6 bases and J by 7 bases; unmatched bases: 3. The CDR3 totals 13 residues. Written as DNA, the CDR3 is TGTGCCAGCAGACAGGGGGCTGGTGAAAAACTGTTTTTT. Translating gives CASRQGAGEKLFF.

V gene TRBV14 combines with J gene TRBJ1-2; TRBD1 agrees at 8 bases. CDR1 and CDR2 (germline): SGHDN, FVKESK. This CDR3 comprises 14 residues. V trimming: 3 bases; J trimming: 2 bases; junction bases outside the gene matches: 2. The DNA for the CDR3 is TGTGCCAGCAGCCACCGACAGGGGAACTATGGCTACACCTTC. Its translation: CASSHRQGNYGYTF. Combining the CDR3 with reference TRBV14 and TRBJ1-2 gives the whole variable domain EAGVTQFPSHSVIEKGQTVTLRCDPISGHDNLYWYRRVMGKEIKFLLHFVKESKQDESGMPNNRFLAERTGGTYSTLKVQPAELEDSGVYFCASSHRQGNYGYTFGSGTRLTVV.

V gene TRBV27 combines with J gene TRBJ1-5; D remains unclear. This CDR3 spans 16 amino acids. The germline V gene encodes CDR1 MNHEY and CDR2 SMNVEV (reference sequence). V lost 3 bases to trimming and J lost 2 bases, with 14 bases between them. The CDR3 sequence: CASSLNAKTGNQPQHF. The CDR3 DNA is TGTGCCAGCAGTTTGAACGCCAAAACGGGCAATCAGCCCCAGCATTTT.

V and J are TRBV28 and TRBJ1-6; D gene ambiguous. V gave up 5 bases and J gave up 10 bases, with 21 bases separating them. The CDR3 contains 16 residues. In germline, CDR1 is MDHEN, CDR2 SYDVKM. The DNA of the CDR3 is TGTGCCAGCAGTATTACTCTCGGGGTTAATGGCTCACCCCTCCACTTT. Encoded protein: CASSITLGVNGSPLHF.

This clone was counted once. This CDR3 reads CASSNFNTGGNQPQHF. The DNA for the CDR3 is TGTGCCAGTAGTAATTTTAACACAGGGGGCAATCAGCCCCAGCATTTT. This chain links TRBV19 with TRBJ1-5; 7 bases are a match to TRBD1. V lost 4 bases to trimming and J lost 2 bases; unmatched junction nucleotides: 8. The V gene's germline CDR1 is LNHDA and CDR2 SQIVND (reference sequence). This CDR3 region has 16 residues.